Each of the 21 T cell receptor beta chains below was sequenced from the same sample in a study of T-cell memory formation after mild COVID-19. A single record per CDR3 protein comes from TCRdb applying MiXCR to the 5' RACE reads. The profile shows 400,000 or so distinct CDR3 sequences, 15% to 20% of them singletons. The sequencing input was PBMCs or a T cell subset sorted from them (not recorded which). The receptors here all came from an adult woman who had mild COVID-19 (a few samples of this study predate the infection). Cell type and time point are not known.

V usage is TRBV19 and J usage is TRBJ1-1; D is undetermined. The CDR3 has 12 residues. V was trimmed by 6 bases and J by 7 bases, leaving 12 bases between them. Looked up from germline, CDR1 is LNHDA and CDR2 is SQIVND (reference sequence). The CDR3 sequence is CASSPGVHEAFF. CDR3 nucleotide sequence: TGTGCCAGTAGCCCCGGGGTGCATGAAGCTTTCTTT.

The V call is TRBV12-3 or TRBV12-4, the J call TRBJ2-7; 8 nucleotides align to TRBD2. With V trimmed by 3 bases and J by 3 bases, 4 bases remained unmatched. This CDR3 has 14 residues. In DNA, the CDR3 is TGTGCCAGCAGTTTCACTAGCGGTCTCTACGAGCAGTACTTC. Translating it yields CASSFTSGLYEQYF.

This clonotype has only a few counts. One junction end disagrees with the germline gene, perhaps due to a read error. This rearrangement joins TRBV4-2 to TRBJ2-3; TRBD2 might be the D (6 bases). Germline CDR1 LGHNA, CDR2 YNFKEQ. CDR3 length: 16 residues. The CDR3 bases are TGTGCCAGCAGCCAAGATTGGGGAGGAGAGAAACGATACACGGATTTT. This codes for CASSQDWGGEKRYTDF.

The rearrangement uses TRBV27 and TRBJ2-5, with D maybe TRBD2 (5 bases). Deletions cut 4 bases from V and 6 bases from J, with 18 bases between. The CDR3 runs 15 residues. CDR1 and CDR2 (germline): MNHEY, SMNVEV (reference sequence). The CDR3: CASSSLDASGQTQYF. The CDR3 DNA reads TGTGCCAGCAGTTCACTAGACGCCTCCGGTCAGACCCAGTACTTC.

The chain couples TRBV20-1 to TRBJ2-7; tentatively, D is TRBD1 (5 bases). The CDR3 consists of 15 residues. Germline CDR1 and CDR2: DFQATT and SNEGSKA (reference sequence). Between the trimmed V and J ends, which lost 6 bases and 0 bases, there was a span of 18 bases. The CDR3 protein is CSAEGWQGYSYEQYF. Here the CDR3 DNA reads TGCAGTGCCGAAGGTTGGCAGGGCTACTCCTACGAGCAGTACTTC.

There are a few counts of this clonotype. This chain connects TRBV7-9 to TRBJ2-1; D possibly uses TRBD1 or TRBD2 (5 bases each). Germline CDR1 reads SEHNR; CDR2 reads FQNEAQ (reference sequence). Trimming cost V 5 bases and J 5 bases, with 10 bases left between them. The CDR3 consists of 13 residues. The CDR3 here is CASSARDHNEQFF. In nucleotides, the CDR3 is TGTGCCAGCAGCGCCCGGGACCACAATGAGCAGTTCTTC.

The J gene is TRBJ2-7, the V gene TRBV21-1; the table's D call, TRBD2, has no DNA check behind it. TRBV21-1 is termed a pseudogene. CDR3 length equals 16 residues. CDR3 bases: TGTGCCAGCAGCAAAGCCGCCCTAGCGGGGGATTACGAGCAGTACTTC. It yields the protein CASSKAALAGDYEQYF.

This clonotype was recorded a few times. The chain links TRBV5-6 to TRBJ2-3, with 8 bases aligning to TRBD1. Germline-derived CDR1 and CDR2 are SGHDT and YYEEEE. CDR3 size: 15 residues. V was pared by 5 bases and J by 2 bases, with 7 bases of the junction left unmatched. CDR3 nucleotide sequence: TGTGCCAGCAGTCCGGAGGACAGGGACACAGATACGCAGTATTTT. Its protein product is CASSPEDRDTDTQYF.

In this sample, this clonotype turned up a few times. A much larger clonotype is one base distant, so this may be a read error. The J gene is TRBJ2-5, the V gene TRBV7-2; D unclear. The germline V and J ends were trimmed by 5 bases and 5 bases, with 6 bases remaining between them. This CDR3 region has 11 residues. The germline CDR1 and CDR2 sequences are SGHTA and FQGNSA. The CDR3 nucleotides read TGTGCCAGCAGCCCCTGGGAGACCCAGTACTTC. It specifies CASSPWETQYF.

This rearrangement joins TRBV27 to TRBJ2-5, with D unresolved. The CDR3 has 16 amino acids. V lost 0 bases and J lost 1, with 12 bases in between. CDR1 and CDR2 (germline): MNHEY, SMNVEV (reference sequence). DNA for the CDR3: TGTGCCAGCAGTTTATCGTTGGCAGCCGTCCAAGAGACCCAGTACTTC. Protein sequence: CASSLSLAAVQETQYF.

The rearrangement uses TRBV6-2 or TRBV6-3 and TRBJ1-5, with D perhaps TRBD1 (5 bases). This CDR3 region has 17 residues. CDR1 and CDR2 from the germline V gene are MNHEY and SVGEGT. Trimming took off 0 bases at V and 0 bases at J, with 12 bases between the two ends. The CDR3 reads CASSYSVQAYSNQPQHF. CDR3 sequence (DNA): TGTGCCAGCAGTTACTCGGTACAGGCTTATAGCAATCAGCCCCAGCATTTT.

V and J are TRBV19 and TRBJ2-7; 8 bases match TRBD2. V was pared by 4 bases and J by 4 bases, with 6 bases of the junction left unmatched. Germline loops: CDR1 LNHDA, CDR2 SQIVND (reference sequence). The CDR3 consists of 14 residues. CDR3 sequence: CASSTGLVQYEQYF. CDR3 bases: TGTGCCAGTAGTACGGGACTAGTTCAGTACGAGCAGTACTTC.

The CDR3 DNA reads TGTGCCAGCACCCTCCAGGGAAGCGGCTACACCTTC. Encoded protein: CASTLQGSGYTF. V is TRBV28 and J is TRBJ1-2; D is possibly TRBD1 (5 bases). Germline CDR1 MDHEN, CDR2 SYDVKM. The CDR3 covers 12 residues. Trimming removed 7 bases at V and 8 bases at J, with 14 bases between.

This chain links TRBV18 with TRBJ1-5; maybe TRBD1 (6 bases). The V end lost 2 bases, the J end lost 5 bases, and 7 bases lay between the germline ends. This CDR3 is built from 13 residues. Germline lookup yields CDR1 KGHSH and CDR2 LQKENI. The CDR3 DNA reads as TGTGCCAGCTCACCAAACAGGGATCAGCCCCAGCATTTT. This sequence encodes CASSPNRDQPQHF. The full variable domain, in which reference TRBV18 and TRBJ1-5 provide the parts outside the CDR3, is NAGVMQNPRHLVRRRGQEARLRCSPMKGHSHVYWYRQLPEEGLKFMVYLQKENIIDESGMPKERFSAEFPKEGPSILRIQQVVRGDSAAYFCASSPNRDQPQHFGDGTRLSIL.

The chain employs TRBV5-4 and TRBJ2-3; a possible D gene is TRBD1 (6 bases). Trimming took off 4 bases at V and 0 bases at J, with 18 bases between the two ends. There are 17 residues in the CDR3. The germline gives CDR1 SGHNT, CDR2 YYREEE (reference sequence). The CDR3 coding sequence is TGTGCCAGCAGCCTATCCCTGGGGGCGGCTAGCACAGATACGCAGTATTTT. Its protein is CASSLSLGAASTDTQYF.

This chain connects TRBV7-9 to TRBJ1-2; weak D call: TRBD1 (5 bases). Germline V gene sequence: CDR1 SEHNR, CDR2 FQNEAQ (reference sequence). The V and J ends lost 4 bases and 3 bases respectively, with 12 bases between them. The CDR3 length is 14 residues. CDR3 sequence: CASSSTGQDYGYTF. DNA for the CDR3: TGTGCCAGCAGCTCGACGGGGCAGGACTATGGCTACACCTTC.

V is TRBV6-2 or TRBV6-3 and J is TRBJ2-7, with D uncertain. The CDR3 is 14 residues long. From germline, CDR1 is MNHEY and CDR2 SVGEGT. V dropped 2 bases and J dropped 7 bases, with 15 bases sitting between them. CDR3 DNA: TGTGCCAGCAGTTACCGAAGGGATATACGGGAGCAGTACTTC. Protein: CASSYRRDIREQYF.

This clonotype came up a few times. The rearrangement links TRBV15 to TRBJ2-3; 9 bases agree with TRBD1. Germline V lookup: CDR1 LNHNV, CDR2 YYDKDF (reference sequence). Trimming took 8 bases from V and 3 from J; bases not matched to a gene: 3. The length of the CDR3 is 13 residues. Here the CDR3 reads CATGTGWTDTQYF. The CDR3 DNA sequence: TGTGCCACCGGGACAGGGTGGACAGATACGCAGTATTTT.

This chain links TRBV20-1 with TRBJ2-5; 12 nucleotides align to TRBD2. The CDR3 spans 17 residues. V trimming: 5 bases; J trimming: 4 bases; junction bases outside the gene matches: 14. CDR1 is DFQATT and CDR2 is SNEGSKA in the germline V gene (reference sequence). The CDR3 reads CSAAHLGLAGRVETQYF. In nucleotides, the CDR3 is TGCAGTGCTGCCCACCTCGGACTAGCGGGGAGGGTAGAGACCCAGTACTTC.

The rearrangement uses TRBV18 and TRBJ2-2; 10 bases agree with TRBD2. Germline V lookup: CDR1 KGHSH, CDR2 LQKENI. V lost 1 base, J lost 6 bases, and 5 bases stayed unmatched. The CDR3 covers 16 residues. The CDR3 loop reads CASSPRSSGSAGELFF. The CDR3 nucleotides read TGTGCCAGCTCACCACGGTCTAGCGGGAGTGCCGGGGAGCTGTTTTTT.

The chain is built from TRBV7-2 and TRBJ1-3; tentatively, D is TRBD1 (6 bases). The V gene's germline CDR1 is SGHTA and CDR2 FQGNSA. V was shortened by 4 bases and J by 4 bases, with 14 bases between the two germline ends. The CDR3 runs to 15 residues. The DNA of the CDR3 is TGTGCCAGCAGCTCTAGGACAGCGGTAGGAAACACCATATATTTT. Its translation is CASSSRTAVGNTIYF.